One sample yielded the 23 T cell receptor beta chains listed below, sequenced in a study of shared clonotypes between healthy human individuals. Here immunoSEQ multiplex PCR was the method, and the copy in TCRdb shows in-frame clones only, minus some. The data show hundreds of thousands of clones, around 72% seen once. The specimen sequenced was memory CD4+ T cells sorted from blood. Documented subset: CD45RA-negative fraction. These receptors were taken from a woman aged 25 to 45 in good health.

V and J are TRBV6-6 and TRBJ1-3; 8 nucleotides line up with TRBD1. CDR3 length: 14 residues. Trimming at V came to 6 bases and at J to 6 bases, leaving 7 bases not matched to a gene. Germline CDR1 and CDR2: MNHNY and SVGAGI (reference sequence). CDR3 sequence (DNA): TGTGCCAGCAGCCGGGGACAGGCGGAAAACACCATATATTTT. It codes for CASSRGQAENTIYF.

CDR3 residues: CASSLFKGAQHF. Here the CDR3 DNA reads TGTGCCAGCAGCTTATTTAAGGGAGCCCAGCATTTT. J is TRBJ1-5 and V is TRBV11-2, with D uncertain. This CDR3 has 12 residues. Trimming took 2 bases from V and 11 from J, leaving 10 bases between them. Per the germline V gene, CDR1 is SGHAT and CDR2 is FQNNGV.

The J gene is TRBJ1-2, the V gene TRBV6-6; a weak D match, TRBD1 (6 bases). Germline CDR1 is MNHNY and CDR2 is SVGAGI (reference sequence). Trimming shortened V by 4 bases and J by 12 bases, and 18 bases separated the two germline ends. The CDR3 has 13 residues. CDR3 sequence: CASSFQRTGRNTF. In DNA form, the CDR3 reads TGTGCCAGCAGTTTTCAACGAACAGGGCGCAACACCTTC.

The CDR3 is CASTTGQGPGAFF. CDR3 DNA sequence: TGTGCCAGTACCACGGGACAGGGGCCGGGAGCTTTCTTT. The gene calls are TRBV19 and TRBJ1-1, with 10 positions matching TRBD1. CDR3 length: 13 amino acids. The V and J ends lost 7 bases and 10 bases, in that order; junction bases with no gene match: 9. Germline lookup yields CDR1 LNHDA and CDR2 SQIVND (reference sequence).

This sequence joins TRBV7-9 and TRBJ1-1; D is undetermined. The length of the CDR3 is 11 residues. Germline V gene sequence: CDR1 SEHNR, CDR2 FQNEAQ (reference sequence). Trimming left V 5 bases short and J 5 bases short, with 6 bases between. CDR3 bases: TGTGCCAGCAGCCCCTTTACTGAAGCTTTCTTT. Translation gives CASSPFTEAFF.

This rearrangement joins TRBV6-5 to TRBJ2-4; 8 positions match TRBD1. CDR3 size: 14 residues. Germline loops: CDR1 MNHEY, CDR2 SVGAGI. With V trimmed by 6 bases and J by 9 bases, 10 bases remained unmatched. CDR3 amino acids: CASRDRGTAGIQYF. The CDR3 region has the DNA TGTGCCAGCAGAGACAGGGGCACCGCGGGCATTCAGTACTTC.

V usage is TRBV4-1 and J usage is TRBJ2-1; D is unresolved. V was cut by 3 bases and J by 5 bases, with 8 bases left in between. The CDR3 runs 13 residues. Germline V CDR1 and CDR2: MGHRA, YSYEKL. The CDR3 here is CASSHGRHNEQFF. CDR3 bases: TGCGCCAGCAGCCACGGGCGGCACAATGAGCAGTTCTTC.

The chain joins TRBV30 to TRBJ2-3; D might be TRBD2 (6 bases). This CDR3 is 15 amino acids long. Trimming shortened V by 4 bases and J by 2 bases, and 16 bases separated the two germline ends. Germline CDR1 is GTSNPN and CDR2 is SVGIG (reference sequence). The CDR3 reads CAWMALQGLTDTQYF. The CDR3 bases are TGTGCCTGGATGGCTCTGCAGGGACTCACAGATACGCAGTATTTT.

The rearrangement joins TRBV7-6 to TRBJ2-3, with 8 bases matching TRBD1. CDR3 length equals 17 residues. Germline CDR1 reads SGHVS; CDR2 reads FNYEAQ. After removal of 1 base from V and 1 base from J, the junction contained 7 bases not matched to a gene. DNA for the CDR3: TGTGCCAGCAGCTTAGTAACAGGGGGATTGGGCACAGATACGCAGTATTTT. Amino acid sequence: CASSLVTGGLGTDTQYF.

The rearrangement links TRBV6-5 to TRBJ1-5, with D hard to call. Germline loops: CDR1 MNHEY, CDR2 SVGAGI. With 4 bases removed from V and 6 bases from J, the gap between germline ends came to 19 bases. The CDR3 covers 16 residues. CDR3 DNA sequence: TGTGCCAGCAGTTCCTTGTCCTCGGGCGGCGGTCAGCCCCAGCATTTT. Amino acid sequence: CASSSLSSGGGQPQHF.

This chain links TRBV19 with TRBJ2-7; D unresolved. The length of the CDR3 is 11 residues. The germline gives CDR1 LNHDA, CDR2 SQIVND (reference sequence). The ends were cut back, 7 bases at V and 7 bases at J, with 11 bases in the middle. Written as DNA, the CDR3 is TGTGCCAGTATGGGCCTACGGGAGCAGTACTTC. This sequence encodes CASMGLREQYF.

V usage is TRBV19 and J usage is TRBJ1-2, with a possible D match to TRBD1 (5 bases). The CDR3 runs 14 residues. Germline CDR1 LNHDA, CDR2 SQIVND (reference sequence). With 3 bases removed from V and 6 bases from J, the gap between germline ends came to 14 bases. CDR3 residues: CASSITGGSDGYTF. CDR3 coding DNA: TGTGCCAGTAGTATCACAGGAGGTAGCGATGGCTACACCTTC.

To note about this clone: Distinct nucleotide sequences in the sample also encode this CDR3. V gene TRBV14 combines with J gene TRBJ1-2, with TRBD1 identical over 9 bases. Per the germline V gene, CDR1 is SGHDN and CDR2 is FVKESK. The CDR3 has 14 amino acids. The junction had 3 bases not matched to a gene; V was cut back by 1 base and J by 6 bases. CDR3 in DNA: TGTGCCAGCAGCCAAGCCGGGACAGGGAATGGCTACACCTTC. Protein sequence: CASSQAGTGNGYTF.

The rearrangement links TRBV6-5 to TRBJ2-7; 12 bases fit TRBD1. CDR3 length: 15 residues. Per germline, CDR1 MNHEY and CDR2 SVGAGI. V gave up 6 bases and J gave up 2 bases; unmatched junction bases: 5. This CDR3 reads CASSTGQGAPYEQYF. The CDR3 DNA follows: TGTGCCAGCAGCACGGGACAGGGGGCCCCCTACGAGCAGTACTTC.

The gene calls are TRBV6-5 and TRBJ1-5; D remains ambiguous. The CDR3 length is 16 residues. Trimming removed 0 bases at V and 6 bases at J, with 15 bases between. Germline CDR1 and CDR2: MNHEY and SVGAGI. CDR3 nucleotide sequence: TGTGCCAGCAGTTACTCGGCCTCCTGGTACGGTCAGCCCCAGCATTTT. It yields the protein CASSYSASWYGQPQHF.

This chain joins TRBV27 and TRBJ1-5; maybe TRBD1 (6 bases). Trimming stripped 4 bases from V and 9 bases from J, with 16 bases between. This CDR3 spans 14 amino acids. Germline V gives CDR1 MNHEY, CDR2 SMNVEV (reference sequence). CDR3 region: CASSSGDNIRPQHF. In DNA, the CDR3 is TGTGCCAGCAGTTCAGGGGATAATATCAGGCCCCAGCATTTT.

This clone has more than one count but fewer than ten. This sequence joins TRBV23-1 and TRBJ2-7; D call uncertain. TRBV23-1 is treated as an ORF (open reading frame) with a function not yet certain. The V end lost 8 bases, the J end lost 3 bases, and 5 bases lay between the germline ends. This CDR3 comprises 10 residues. CDR3 sequence: CASLLYEQYF. Written as DNA, the CDR3 is TGCGCCAGCCTTCTCTACGAGCAGTACTTC.

This clone was seen only once. This chain uses TRBV28 with TRBJ2-1, with 11 bases lining up with TRBD2. CDR1 is MDHEN, CDR2 SYDVKM, per germline. There are 16 residues in the CDR3. After removal of 6 bases from V and 3 bases from J, the junction contained 7 bases not matched to a gene. The CDR3 DNA reads as TGTGCCAGCAGCTTAGGGACTAGCGGATTCTACAATGAGCAGTTCTTC. Translating it yields CASSLGTSGFYNEQFF. The entire variable domain, with the rest obtained from reference TRBV28 and TRBJ2-1, is as follows: DVKVTQSSRYLVKRTGEKVFLECVQDMDHENMFWYRQDPGLGLRLIYFSYDVKMKEKGDIPEGYSVSREKKERFSLILESASTNQTSMYLCASSLGTSGFYNEQFFGPGTRLTVL.

The V call is TRBV28, the J call TRBJ2-1, with 10 bases fitting TRBD2. The CDR3 contains 16 residues. CDR1 and CDR2 (germline): MDHEN, SYDVKM. The ends lost 3 bases at V and 9 bases at J; junction bases unmatched: 11. The CDR3 here is CASSLSGGGLFGEQFF. CDR3 nucleotides: TGTGCCAGCAGTTTGAGCGGGGGGGGCTTATTTGGTGAGCAGTTCTTC.

The V call is TRBV27, the J call TRBJ2-7, with 9 bases matching TRBD2. Germline V gene lookup returns CDR1 MNHEY and CDR2 SMNVEV (reference sequence). Unmatched junction bases numbered 16, after V lost 3 bases and J lost 4 bases. The CDR3 covers 18 residues. The CDR3 loop is CASSFCGGRASGTYEQYF. In DNA, the CDR3 is TGTGCCAGCAGTTTTTGTGGCGGGAGGGCCTCTGGGACGTACGAGCAGTACTTC.

The chain's CDR3 is CASSYFFEQYF. In DNA form, the CDR3 reads TGTGCCAGCAGTTACTTTTTCGAGCAGTACTTC. The chain employs TRBV6-5 and TRBJ2-7; no reliable D call. V was clipped by 1 base and J by 6 bases, with 4 bases between them. This CDR3 is 11 amino acids long. Germline CDR1 is MNHEY and CDR2 is SVGAGI.

This CDR3 reads CASSLVSGSVNQPQHF. The CDR3 region has the DNA TGTGCCAGCAGCTTAGTTTCAGGGAGTGTCAATCAGCCCCAGCATTTT. J is TRBJ1-5 and V is TRBV7-2, with a tentative D call TRBD1 (5 bases). The CDR3 is made up of 16 amino acids. Germline assignment: CDR1 SGHTA and CDR2 FQGNSA. V lost 1 base to trimming and J lost 3 bases, with 13 bases between them.

This clone was observed a few times. The V call is TRBV13, the J call TRBJ2-7; TRBD1 agrees at 9 bases. The length of the CDR3 is 15 residues. In germline, CDR1 is PRHDT, CDR2 FYEKMQ (reference sequence). Losses at the gene ends were 5 bases for V and 2 bases for J; bases not matched to a gene: 7. The CDR3, as DNA: TGTGCCAGCAGCGCCGCCGGGACAGGGACCTACGAGCAGTACTTC. It codes for CASSAAGTGTYEQYF.